Below are 9 T cell receptor beta chains sequenced from a single sample in a study of shared clonotypes between healthy human individuals. Method: immunoSEQ multiplex PCR; TCRdb's copy keeps in-frame clones and lacks some. The table lists some 240,000 clones, 60% to 70% of them singletons. The material sequenced was memory CD4+ T cells sorted from blood. Noted subset: CD45RA-negative fraction. The receptors shown here come from a young man in good health.

The chain recombines TRBV29-1 with TRBJ2-3; D gene ambiguous. Trimming stripped 4 bases from V and 3 bases from J, with 14 bases between. The V gene's germline CDR1 is SQVTM and CDR2 ANQGSEA. CDR3 length: 14 amino acids. CDR3 region: CSVALGFGTDTQYF. In DNA form, the CDR3 reads TGCAGCGTTGCTCTGGGGTTTGGAACAGATACGCAGTATTTT.

The CDR3: CASSVALAGGADYEQFF. The CDR3, as DNA: TGTGCCAGCAGCGTAGCCCTAGCGGGAGGGGCGGATTATGAGCAGTTCTTC. This chain connects TRBV9 to TRBJ2-1; 12 bases agree with TRBD2. Germline V gives CDR1 SGDLS, CDR2 YYNGEE. Trimming at V came to 0 bases and at J to 8 bases, leaving 9 bases not matched to a gene. The CDR3 is made up of 17 amino acids. Full variable domain (rest looked up from reference TRBV9 and TRBJ2-1): DSGVTQTPKHLITATGQRVTLRCSPRSGDLSVYWYQQSLDQGLQFLIQYYNGEERAKGNILERFSAQQFPDLHSELNLSSLELGDSALYFCASSVALAGGADYEQFFGPGTRLTVL.

The gene calls are TRBV2 and TRBJ1-4; D call uncertain. Germline CDR1 SNHLY, CDR2 FYNNEI. This CDR3 comprises 15 residues. V lost 2 bases to trimming and J lost 4 bases, with 11 bases between them. For the CDR3, the DNA is TGTGCCAGCAGTGAACCTACCGGGTTTAATGAAAAACTGTTTTTT. Translating it yields CASSEPTGFNEKLFF.

The rearrangement links TRBV15 to TRBJ2-3, with D possibly matching TRBD2 (6 bases). The CDR3 consists of 14 residues. From germline, CDR1 is LNHNV and CDR2 YYDKDF (reference sequence). V was clipped by 9 bases and J by 2 bases, with 15 bases between them. The chain's CDR3 is CATSARGPTDTQYF. The CDR3 DNA sequence: TGTGCCACTTCCGCGCGGGGCCCCACAGATACGCAGTATTTT.

The V and J genes are TRBV7-3 and TRBJ2-1; D is undetermined. The length of the CDR3 is 15 residues. Germline CDR1 SGHTA, CDR2 FQGTGA. V lost 2 bases and J lost 0, with 8 bases in between. The CDR3 DNA sequence: TGTGCCAGCAGCTTAGCCAGTAACTCCTACAATGAGCAGTTCTTC. Translated: CASSLASNSYNEQFF. The full variable domain, completed using reference TRBV7-3 and TRBJ2-1, is GAGVSQTPSNKVTEKGKYVELRCDPISGHTALYWYRQSLGQGPEFLIYFQGTGAADDSGLPNDRFFAVRPEGSVSTLKIQRTERGDSAVYLCASSLASNSYNEQFFGPGTRLTVL.

This clone was recorded a few times. The chain uses TRBV5-5 and TRBJ2-5, with 9 bases that match TRBD1. The CDR3 has 14 residues. With 0 bases clipped from V and 9 bases from J, the junction kept 6 bases outside the gene matches. Germline V gives CDR1 SGHKS, CDR2 YYEKEE (reference sequence). As DNA, the CDR3 is TGTGCCAGCAGCTTGGACAGGGGGCCCATGCCCCAGTACTTC. Translated: CASSLDRGPMPQYF.

This chain links TRBV30 with TRBJ2-7; D possibly uses TRBD1 or TRBD2 (5 bases each). V was cut by 0 bases and J by 1 base, with 19 bases left in between. Germline V gene lookup returns CDR1 GTSNPN and CDR2 SVGIG (reference sequence). This CDR3 region has 17 residues. CDR3 DNA: TGTGCCTGGAGTGTATGGGGGTTTTCAGGGCTTTCCTACGAGCAGTACTTC. As protein: CAWSVWGFSGLSYEQYF.

The chain carries TRBV7-3 and TRBJ2-6; 7 bases map to TRBD1. Germline CDR1 is SGHTA and CDR2 is FQGTGA. With 4 bases clipped from V and 4 bases from J, the junction kept 4 bases outside the gene matches. This CDR3 spans 15 amino acids. The CDR3 spells CASSSQGVGANVLTF. The CDR3 nucleotides are TGTGCCAGCAGCTCTCAGGGGGTAGGGGCCAACGTCCTGACTTTC. Looking up the rest from reference TRBV7-3 and TRBJ2-6 gives the full variable domain: GAGVSQTPSNKVTEKGKYVELRCDPISGHTALYWYRQSLGQGPEFLIYFQGTGAADDSGLPNDRFFAVRPEGSVSTLKIQRTERGDSAVYLCASSSQGVGANVLTFGAGSRLTVL.

In its sample, this clone was seen once. V gene TRBV6-5 combines with J gene TRBJ1-4, with D unresolved. The V gene lost 0 bases and the J gene lost 8 bases, with 16 bases spanning the gap. Germline V gene lookup returns CDR1 MNHEY and CDR2 SVGAGI. The CDR3 has 16 residues. DNA for the CDR3: TGTGCCAGCAGTTACTCGAGCCGAGGGCGAGGCGAAAAACTGTTTTTT. Encoded protein: CASSYSSRGRGEKLFF.